This T cell receptor beta chain was sequenced in a study of graft-versus-host responses after intestinal transplantation. Background on the study: Every recipient had anti-thymocyte globulin induction and approximately 3 years of tacrolimus plus steroids.

Concerning this clone itself: Its antigen is not known.

The table came from immunoSEQ multiplex PCR; TCRdb's copy has only in-frame clones and leaves some out. Among some 45,000 clones listed, 75% to 95% were seen once. Germline CDR1 reads MNHEY; CDR2 reads SMNVEV (reference sequence). The CDR3 loop spans 16 amino acids. The V and J ends lost 2 bases and 3 bases, in that order; junction bases with no gene match: 5. Study-level findings and limits: Marrow from the recipient contained GvH clones, some of which had appeared first in ileum or blood. Early post-transplant HvG declines tracked with peak circulating GvH clone levels. When patients had graft-donor T cell macrochimerism, their allografts held high graft-versus-host to host-versus-graft clonal ratios.

The specimen comprised PBMCs, sampled 524 days after transplant. V gene TRBV27 combines with J gene TRBJ2-1; 9 positions match TRBD2. The sequence derives from a human patient who received an intestinal transplant, so some T cells may come from the graft donor. The CDR3 DNA follows: TGTGCCAGCAGTTTAGTAGCGGGAGACGGCTACAATGAGCAGTTCTTC. Translated, it gives CASSLVAGDGYNEQFF.